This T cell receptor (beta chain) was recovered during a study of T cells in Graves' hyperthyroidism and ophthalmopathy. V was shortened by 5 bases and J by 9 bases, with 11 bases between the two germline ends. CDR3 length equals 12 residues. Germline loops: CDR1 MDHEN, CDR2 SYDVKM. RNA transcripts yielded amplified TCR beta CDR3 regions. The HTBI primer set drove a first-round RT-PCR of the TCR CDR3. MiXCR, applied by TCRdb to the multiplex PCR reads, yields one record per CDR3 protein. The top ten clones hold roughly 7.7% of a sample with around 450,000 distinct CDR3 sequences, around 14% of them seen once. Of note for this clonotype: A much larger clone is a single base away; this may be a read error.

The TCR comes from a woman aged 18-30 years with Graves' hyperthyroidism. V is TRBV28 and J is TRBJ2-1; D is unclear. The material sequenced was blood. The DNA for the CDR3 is TGTGCCAGCAGTCCCCTGTCGGGTGAGCAGTTCTTC. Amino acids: CASSPLSGEQFF. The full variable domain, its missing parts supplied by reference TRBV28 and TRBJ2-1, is DVKVTQSSRYLVKRTGEKVFLECVQDMDHENMFWYRQDPGLGLRLIYFSYDVKMKEKGDIPEGYSVSREKKERFSLILESASTNQTSMYLCASSPLSGEQFFGPGTRLTVL.